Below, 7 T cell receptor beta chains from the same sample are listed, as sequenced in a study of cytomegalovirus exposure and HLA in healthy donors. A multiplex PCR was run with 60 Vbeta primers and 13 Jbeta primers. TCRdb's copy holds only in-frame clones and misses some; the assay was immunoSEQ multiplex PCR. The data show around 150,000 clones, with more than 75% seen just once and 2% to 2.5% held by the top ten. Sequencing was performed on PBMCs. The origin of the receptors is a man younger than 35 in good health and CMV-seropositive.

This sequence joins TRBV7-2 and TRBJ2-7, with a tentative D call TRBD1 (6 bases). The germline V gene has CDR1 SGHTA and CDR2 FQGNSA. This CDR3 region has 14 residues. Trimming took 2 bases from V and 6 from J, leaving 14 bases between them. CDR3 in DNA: TGTGCCAGCAGCTTACACAGGGTCGGTGGCGAGCAGTACTTC. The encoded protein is CASSLHRVGGEQYF.

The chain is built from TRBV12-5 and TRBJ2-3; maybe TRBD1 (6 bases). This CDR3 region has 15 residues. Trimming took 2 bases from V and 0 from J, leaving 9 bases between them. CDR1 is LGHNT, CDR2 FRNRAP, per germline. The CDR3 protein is CASGLLGQSTDTQYF. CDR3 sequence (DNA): TGTGCTAGTGGTTTGCTCGGACAGAGCACAGATACGCAGTATTTT.

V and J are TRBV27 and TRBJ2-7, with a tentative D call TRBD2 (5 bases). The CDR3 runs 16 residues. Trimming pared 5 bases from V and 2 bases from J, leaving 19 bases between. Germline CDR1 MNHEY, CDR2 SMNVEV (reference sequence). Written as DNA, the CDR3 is TGTGCCAGCAGTCCCAATTCCGCTAGCCCTCCCTACGAGCAGTACTTC. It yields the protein CASSPNSASPPYEQYF.

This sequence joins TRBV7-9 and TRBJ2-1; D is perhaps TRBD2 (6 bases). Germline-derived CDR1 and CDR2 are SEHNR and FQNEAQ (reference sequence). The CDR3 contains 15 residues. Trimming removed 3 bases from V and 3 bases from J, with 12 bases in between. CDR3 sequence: CASSLGGALYNEQFF. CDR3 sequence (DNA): TGTGCCAGCAGCTTGGGCGGGGCCCTCTACAATGAGCAGTTCTTC.

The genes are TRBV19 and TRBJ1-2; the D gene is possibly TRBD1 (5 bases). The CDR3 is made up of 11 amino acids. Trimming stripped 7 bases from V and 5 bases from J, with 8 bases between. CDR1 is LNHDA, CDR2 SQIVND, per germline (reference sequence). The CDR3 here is CASKRGYGYTF. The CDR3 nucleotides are TGTGCCAGTAAACGGGGGTATGGCTACACCTTC.

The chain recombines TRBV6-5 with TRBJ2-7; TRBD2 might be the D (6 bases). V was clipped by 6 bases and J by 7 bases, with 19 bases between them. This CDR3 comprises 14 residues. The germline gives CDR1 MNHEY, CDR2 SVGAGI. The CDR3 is CASSPPGLPAEQYF. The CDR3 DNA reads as TGTGCCAGCAGCCCCCCGGGACTCCCGGCGGAGCAGTACTTC.

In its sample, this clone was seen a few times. The CDR3 DNA reads as TGTGCCAGTAGTATCAGGCCCGGACAGGGTGGTGAAAAACTGTTTTTT. It encodes CASSIRPGQGGEKLFF. The chain joins TRBV19 to TRBJ1-4; 8 bases fit TRBD1. This CDR3 is built from 16 residues. CDR1 and CDR2 (germline): LNHDA, SQIVND (reference sequence). The junction had 10 bases not matched to a gene; V was cut back by 3 bases and J by 7 bases.